What follows describes a single T cell receptor beta chain. This sample stems from a study of blood T cell repertoires in COVID-19. CDR1 SGHVS and CDR2 FQNEAQ come from the germline V gene. There are 16 residues in the CDR3. V was pared by 3 bases and J by 7 bases, with 16 bases between. Among Cohort 3 donors, those recovered had two negative PCRs, clearance, or symptom resolution. The assay was immunoSEQ multiplex PCR, and TCRdb's table has in-frame clones only and misses some. The table lists a few hundred thousand clones, approximately 91% of them singletons. The chain combines TRBV7-8 with TRBJ1-6; D is undetermined. The clonotype comes from a woman in her sixties or seventies who had recovered from COVID-19. Material: PBMCs or T cells enriched from blood (not recorded which). The CDR3: CASSLEGQTFNSPLHF. CDR3 nucleotide sequence: TGTGCCAGCAGCTTGGAGGGCCAAACCTTCAATTCACCCCTCCACTTT.